These 30 T cell receptor beta chains were all obtained from the same sample, sequenced in a study of glioma-infiltrating T cells. Amplification of TCR alpha and beta CDR3 regions from RNA used iRepertoire nested multiplex PCR. TCRdb called the multiplex PCR reads again in MiXCR, with one record for every CDR3 protein. The data hold around 190,000 distinct CDR3 sequences, with around 30% observed a single time. The sample taken for sequencing was glioma tissue, nonneoplastic brain tissue, or PBMCs (not recorded which). The receptors stem from a human donor with low-grade glioma or glioblastoma, undergoing nonglioma brain surgery, or in good health (not recorded which).

The table lists this clonotype with many counts. The chain employs TRBV27 and TRBJ2-7, with 7 bases identical to TRBD2. V lost 2 bases and J lost 3; bases outside the gene matches: 1. Germline values: CDR1 MNHEY, CDR2 SMNVEV (reference sequence). There are 13 residues in the CDR3. The CDR3 loop reads CASSLGGSYEQYF. The CDR3 DNA follows: TGTGCCAGCAGTTTAGGCGGGAGCTACGAGCAGTACTTC.

This clonotype was found many times. The rearrangement joins TRBV4-3 to TRBJ2-5; no definite D call. This CDR3 spans 15 amino acids. Between the trimmed V and J ends, which lost 0 bases and 2 bases, there was a span of 10 bases. The germline V gene encodes CDR1 LGHNA and CDR2 YSLEER. The CDR3 loop is CASSQDSQKQETQYF. For the CDR3, the DNA is TGCGCCAGCAGCCAAGATTCTCAGAAGCAAGAGACCCAGTACTTC.

This clonotype occurred many times. The chain joins TRBV28 to TRBJ1-2; no firm D call. The V end was cut by 3 bases, the J end by 2 bases, with 10 bases between. In germline, CDR1 is MDHEN, CDR2 SYDVKM. The CDR3 covers 14 residues. CDR3 DNA sequence: TGTGCCAGCAGTTTTGCTCCGCCCAACTATGGCTACACCTTC. This translates into CASSFAPPNYGYTF.

With regard to this clonotype: A read error is possible here, since a much larger clone lies one base away. The V gene is TRBV2, the J gene TRBJ2-7; D possibly corresponds to TRBD1 (6 bases). The germline gives CDR1 SNHLY, CDR2 FYNNEI. V was trimmed by 7 bases and J by 1 base, leaving 14 bases between them. The CDR3 length is 14 residues. CDR3 loop: CASNVLDSSYEQYF. The CDR3 nucleotides are TGTGCCAGCAATGTTCTGGACAGTTCCTACGAGCAGTACTTC.

The chain uses TRBV29-1 and TRBJ2-5, with TRBD1 matching 8 bases. V shed 6 bases and J 3 bases; nucleotides not matched to a gene: 3. The CDR3 consists of 12 residues. Germline-derived CDR1 and CDR2 are SQVTM and ANQGSEA. CDR3 nucleotide sequence: TGCAGCGTCGGACAGGGCAAAGAGACCCAGTACTTC. Its translation is CSVGQGKETQYF.

This chain links TRBV20-1 with TRBJ2-7; 10 bases match TRBD2. In germline, CDR1 is DFQATT, CDR2 SNEGSKA (reference sequence). This CDR3 is built from 15 residues. V trimming: 5 bases; J trimming: 6 bases; junction bases outside the gene matches: 13. CDR3 in DNA: TGCAGTGCTTGCCTGACTAGCGGGCCGCCTGCCGAGCAGTACTTC. The encoded protein is CSACLTSGPPAEQYF.

To note about this clonotype: A read error may be the cause here, since a much bigger clone is one base away. The chain couples TRBV24-1 to TRBJ2-5; D is ambiguous. V dropped 4 bases and J dropped 2 bases, with 16 bases sitting between them. Germline V CDR1 and CDR2: KGHDR, SFDVKD. The CDR3 sequence is 16 residues long. CDR3 sequence reads: CATSDSTLGMQETQYF. CDR3 coding DNA: TGTGCCACCAGTGACTCAACTTTAGGAATGCAAGAGACCCAGTACTTC.

As regards this clonotype: A read error may be the cause here, since a much bigger clone is one base away. The chain has TRBV7-3 and TRBJ2-5; a weak D match, TRBD1 (6 bases). The CDR3 is 15 amino acids. Trimming left V 2 bases short and J 5 bases short, with 15 bases between. CDR1 and CDR2 from the germline V gene are SGHTA and FQGTGA. CDR3 residues: CASSLSGTYTETQYF. CDR3 nucleotides: TGTGCCAGCAGCTTATCAGGGACATATACGGAGACCCAGTACTTC.

This sequence joins TRBV20-1 and TRBJ2-7; maybe TRBD2 (5 bases). Germline V CDR1 and CDR2: DFQATT, SNEGSKA (reference sequence). Trimming took 4 bases from V and 1 from J, leaving 11 bases between them. The CDR3 has 13 amino acids. The CDR3: CSAIARGSYEQYF. The CDR3 DNA follows: TGCAGTGCTATAGCCCGAGGGTCCTACGAGCAGTACTTC.

The V call is TRBV7-9, the J call TRBJ2-5; D might be TRBD2 (6 bases). Between the trimmed V and J ends, which lost 1 base and 7 bases, there was a span of 16 bases. CDR1 and CDR2 (germline): SEHNR, FQNEAQ (reference sequence). The CDR3 covers 15 residues. The CDR3 spells CASSLGVAEKGTQYF. CDR3 sequence (DNA): TGTGCCAGCAGCTTAGGGGTAGCGGAAAAAGGGACCCAGTACTTC.

This clonotype was observed many times. The chain's CDR3 is CASSLDYLEQYF. The CDR3 nucleotides read TGTGCCAGCAGCTTAGACTATCTCGAGCAGTACTTC. The chain employs TRBV7-9 and TRBJ2-7; D ambiguous. The V gene lost 1 base and the J gene lost 6 bases, with 7 bases spanning the gap. Germline assignment: CDR1 SEHNR and CDR2 FQNEAQ (reference sequence). The CDR3 sequence is 12 residues long.

With respect to this clonotype: A much more abundant neighbour one base away suggests this may be a read error. This chain connects TRBV3-1 to TRBJ1-6; TRBD1 is a possible D gene (5 bases). CDR3 size: 14 residues. Looked up from germline, CDR1 is LGHDT and CDR2 is YNNKEL (reference sequence). The CDR3: CASGQANRNSPLHF. The CDR3, as DNA: TGTGCCAGCGGCCAAGCGAACAGGAATTCACCCCTCCACTTT.

Worth noting for this clonotype: An end of the junction differs from the germline gene, which may be a read error. The chain carries TRBV7-6 and TRBJ2-1, with D tentatively TRBD2 (5 bases). The germline CDR1 and CDR2 sequences are SGHVS and FNYEAQ. This CDR3 region has 15 residues. CDR3 nucleotides: TGTGCCAGCAGCCAGGTCGCTAGCTCCTACAATGAGCGGTTCTTC. Residues: CASSQVASSYNERFF.

With respect to this clonotype: This may be a read error: a much more frequent sequence differs by one nucleotide. The chain joins TRBV7-9 to TRBJ1-5; a possible D gene is TRBD1 (5 bases). Per germline, CDR1 SEHNR and CDR2 FQNEAQ (reference sequence). The CDR3 is made up of 15 amino acids. CDR3 region: CAGSSGTPSNQPQHF. For the CDR3, the DNA is TGTGCCGGCAGCTCCGGGACGCCTAGCAATCAGCCCCAGCATTTT. Complete variable domain (other parts from reference TRBV7-9 and TRBJ1-5): DTGVSQNPRHKITKRGQNVTFRCDPISEHNRLYWYRQTLGQGPEFLTYFQNEAQLEKSRLLSDRFSAERPKGSFSTLEIQRTEQGDSAMYLCAGSSGTPSNQPQHFGDGTRLSIL.

Details on this clonotype: A read error may be the cause here, since a much bigger clone is one base away. The chain uses TRBV4-1 and TRBJ2-7; 10 bases map to TRBD1. Trimming at V came to 3 bases and at J to 5 bases, leaving 13 bases not matched to a gene. CDR1 is MGHRA and CDR2 is YSYEKL in the germline V gene. This CDR3 is built from 17 residues. The CDR3 sequence is CASSHKLTGTGANEQYF. DNA for the CDR3: TGCGCCAGCAGCCATAAACTCACCGGGACAGGGGCCAACGAGCAGTACTTC.

This clonotype was counted at least ten times. The genes are TRBV29-1 and TRBJ2-7, with 11 bases identical to TRBD1. Trimming cost V 7 bases and J 7 bases; bases outside gene matches: 9. This CDR3 region has 13 residues. Germline CDR1 is SQVTM and CDR2 is ANQGSEA. Here the CDR3 DNA reads TGCAGCGCTGGAACCGGGACAGGGGGGGAGCAGTACTTC. As protein: CSAGTGTGGEQYF.

This clonotype has ten or more counts. This chain joins TRBV4-1 and TRBJ2-7; D not certain. CDR3 length: 14 amino acids. Germline values: CDR1 MGHRA, CDR2 YSYEKL. V dropped 2 bases and J dropped 0 bases, with 8 bases sitting between them. CDR3 DNA: TGCGCCAGCAGCCAACCGTATAGCTCCTACGAGCAGTACTTC. Its translation is CASSQPYSSYEQYF.

This clonotype has at least ten counts. The chain's CDR3 is CASAHGTSGLTQYF. The DNA for the CDR3 is TGTGCCAGCGCCCACGGGACTAGCGGGCTTACGCAGTATTTT. The chain has TRBV6-2 or TRBV6-3 and TRBJ2-3; TRBD2 matches at 12 bases. With 8 bases clipped from V and 8 bases from J, the junction kept 8 bases outside the gene matches. This CDR3 is built from 14 residues. Per germline, CDR1 MNHEY and CDR2 SVGEGT.

The genes are TRBV18 and TRBJ2-1; maybe TRBD1 (5 bases). The germline V gene has CDR1 KGHSH and CDR2 LQKENI. The V end lost 2 bases, the J end lost 4 bases, and 21 bases lay between the germline ends. The CDR3 spans 18 residues. The chain's CDR3 is CASSPVPQGSAHYNEQFF. The CDR3 DNA reads TGTGCCAGCTCACCAGTCCCCCAGGGAAGTGCCCATTACAATGAGCAGTTCTTC.

The chain recombines TRBV7-2 with TRBJ2-1, with 10 bases matching TRBD2. After removal of 7 bases from V and 11 bases from J, the junction contained 17 bases not matched to a gene. The CDR3 covers 16 residues. Germline assignment: CDR1 SGHTA and CDR2 FQGNSA. CDR3: CASTLRGLATAIKQFF. In DNA form, the CDR3 reads TGTGCCAGCACCTTGAGGGGACTAGCGACAGCTATTAAGCAGTTCTTC.

This clonotype has ten or more counts. This sequence joins TRBV19 and TRBJ1-5; D is possibly TRBD1 (6 bases). V lost 5 bases and J 3 bases, leaving 17 bases between the germline ends. Germline CDR1 and CDR2: LNHDA and SQIVND (reference sequence). The CDR3 length is 16 residues. CDR3 DNA: TGTGCCAGTAGTCTCCGATCAGGGGCCCTCAATCAGCCCCAGCATTTT. It yields the protein CASSLRSGALNQPQHF.

This clonotype came up many times. The chain combines TRBV18 with TRBJ2-5; D is perhaps TRBD2 (6 bases). The CDR3 runs to 13 residues. Trimming took off 2 bases at V and 4 bases at J, with 8 bases between the two ends. Germline assignment: CDR1 KGHSH and CDR2 LQKENI. The CDR3 here is CASSPGGPETQYF. The CDR3 region has the DNA TGTGCCAGCTCACCAGGAGGGCCAGAGACCCAGTACTTC.

In the case of this clonotype: A much larger clone sits a single nucleotide away, making a read error possible. V and J are TRBV10-3 and TRBJ2-1; no firm D call. Germline V lookup: CDR1 ENHRY, CDR2 SYGVKD. The CDR3 runs to 12 residues. V lost 0 bases and J 10 bases, leaving 7 bases between the germline ends. The CDR3: CAISESLVEQFF. CDR3 bases: TGTGCCATCAGTGAGTCGTTGGTGGAGCAGTTCTTC.

In this sample, this clonotype turned up many times. This chain connects TRBV5-1 to TRBJ1-1; perhaps TRBD1 as D (5 bases). Trimming took 1 base from V and 1 from J, leaving 8 bases between them. The CDR3 contains 14 residues. Per germline, CDR1 SGHRS and CDR2 YFSETQ. DNA for the CDR3: TGCGCCAGCAGCTTGAGACAGCAGAACACTGAAGCTTTCTTT. Amino acids: CASSLRQQNTEAFF.

V is TRBV6-2 or TRBV6-3 and J is TRBJ1-1; the match to TRBD1 covers 9 bases. The CDR3 is 14 amino acids. The germline V gene has CDR1 MNHEY and CDR2 SVGEGT. V was pared by 2 bases and J by 11 bases, with 9 bases of the junction left unmatched. The CDR3 sequence: CASSYRSGTGSAFF. The CDR3 coding sequence is TGTGCCAGCAGTTACCGCTCCGGGACAGGGAGTGCTTTCTTT.

This clonotype came up a few times. The chain is built from TRBV5-1 and TRBJ2-1; no firm D call. V was pared by 3 bases and J by 5 bases, with 6 bases between. The CDR3 covers 12 residues. CDR1 is SGHRS, CDR2 YFSETQ, per germline. The CDR3 spells CASSWQDNEQFF. The CDR3 bases are TGCGCCAGCAGCTGGCAAGACAATGAGCAGTTCTTC.

About this clonotype itself: This CDR3 is missing its conserved last phenylalanine or tryptophan, likely due to a read error. The chain links TRBV14 to TRBJ2-7, with D hard to call. The CDR3 has 11 amino acids. The germline gives CDR1 SGHDN, CDR2 FVKESK. The V end lost 3 bases, the J end lost 4 bases, and 4 bases lay between the germline ends. The CDR3: CASSQSYEQYL. CDR3 coding DNA: TGTGCCAGCAGCCAGAGTTACGAGCAGTACTTA.

This clonotype was recorded a few times. The chain links TRBV7-9 to TRBJ2-7; TRBD1 matches at 9 bases. V shed 2 bases and J 7 bases; nucleotides not matched to a gene: 9. The CDR3 sequence is 15 residues long. CDR1 is SEHNR and CDR2 is FQNEAQ in the germline V gene (reference sequence). The CDR3 nucleotides read TGTGCCAGCAGCTTATTGGGACAGGGAATGATGGAGCAGTACTTC. Its protein is CASSLLGQGMMEQYF.

This clonotype occurred many times. The J gene is TRBJ2-7, the V gene TRBV3-1, with 8 bases matching TRBD1. The CDR3 has 16 residues. V shed 4 bases, J shed 0 bases, and the junction held 8 bases outside the gene matches. CDR1 and CDR2 from the germline V gene are LGHDT and YNNKEL (reference sequence). The CDR3 reads CASSRGWDRFSYEQYF. The DNA of the CDR3 is TGTGCCAGCAGCCGGGGATGGGACAGGTTCTCCTACGAGCAGTACTTC.

Ten or more counts support this clonotype. This rearrangement joins TRBV6-2 or TRBV6-3 to TRBJ2-7; 9 bases match TRBD1. Germline V gene lookup returns CDR1 MNHEY and CDR2 SVGEGT. Trimming removed 6 bases from V and 4 bases from J; junction bases left unmatched: 7. This CDR3 is built from 14 residues. CDR3 in amino acids: CASRRPGTGYEQYF. In DNA, the CDR3 is TGTGCCAGCAGGCGACCCGGGACAGGGTACGAGCAGTACTTC.